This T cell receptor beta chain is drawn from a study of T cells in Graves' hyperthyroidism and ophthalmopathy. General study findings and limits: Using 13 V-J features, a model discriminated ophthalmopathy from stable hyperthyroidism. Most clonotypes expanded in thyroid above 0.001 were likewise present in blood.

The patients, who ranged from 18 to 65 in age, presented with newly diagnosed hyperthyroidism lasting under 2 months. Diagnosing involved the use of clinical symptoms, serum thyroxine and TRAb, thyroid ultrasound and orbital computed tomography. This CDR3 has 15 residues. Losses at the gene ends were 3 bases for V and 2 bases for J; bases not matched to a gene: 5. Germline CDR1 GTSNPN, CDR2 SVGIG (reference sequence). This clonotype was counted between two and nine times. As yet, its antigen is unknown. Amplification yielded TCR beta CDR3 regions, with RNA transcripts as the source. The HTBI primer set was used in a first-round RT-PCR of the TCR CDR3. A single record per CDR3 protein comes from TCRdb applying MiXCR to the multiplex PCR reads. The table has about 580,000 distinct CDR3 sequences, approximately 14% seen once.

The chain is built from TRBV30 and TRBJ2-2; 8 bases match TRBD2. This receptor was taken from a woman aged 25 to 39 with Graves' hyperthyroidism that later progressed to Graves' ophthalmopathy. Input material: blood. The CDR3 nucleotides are TGTGCCTGGAGCGCAGCGGGAGTCAACACCGGGGAGCTGTTTTTT. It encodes CAWSAAGVNTGELFF.